These 25 T cell receptor beta chains originate from one sample sequenced in a study of early T cells in non-severe SARS-CoV-2 infection. TCRdb itself ran the 5' RACE reads through MiXCR, one entry per CDR3 protein. This sample has tens of thousands of distinct CDR3 sequences, with over 4.5% found just once. The source material was whole blood, sampled at baseline. These receptor sequences come from an adult who was a healthcare worker with PCR-confirmed SARS-CoV-2 infection or an uninfected control (not recorded which).

On this clonotype itself: A much more abundant neighbour one base away suggests this may be a read error. The CDR3 region is CATSPPNEPYEQYF. CDR3 DNA sequence: TGTGCCACCTCACCACCTAACGAGCCCTACGAGCAGTACTTC. The chain uses TRBV18 and TRBJ2-7; no firm D call. Germline-derived CDR1 and CDR2 are KGHSH and LQKENI. The CDR3 has 14 amino acids.

V is TRBV7-9 and J is TRBJ2-1; TRBD2 aligns across 9 bases. The CDR3 is 16 amino acids. The trim removed 5 bases at V and 1 base at J, leaving 6 bases unmatched. The V gene's germline CDR1 is SEHNR and CDR2 FQNEAQ (reference sequence). This chain's CDR3 is CASSALAGRSYNEQFF. The CDR3 bases are TGTGCCAGCAGCGCGCTAGCGGGGAGGTCCTACAATGAGCAGTTCTTC.

In its sample, this clonotype was seen many times. This chain links TRBV12-3 or TRBV12-4 with TRBJ2-3, with TRBD2 matching 13 bases. The CDR3 totals 14 residues. Trimming cost V 7 bases and J 7 bases; bases outside gene matches: 5. The CDR3 loop is CASKLAGGRNTQYF. CDR3 bases: TGTGCCAGCAAACTAGCGGGAGGGCGGAATACGCAGTATTTT.

This clonotype was recorded many times. The chain uses TRBV27 and TRBJ2-5; D might be TRBD2 (6 bases). Trimming pared 6 bases from V and 4 bases from J, leaving 15 bases between. Germline V gene lookup returns CDR1 MNHEY and CDR2 SMNVEV (reference sequence). The length of the CDR3 is 14 residues. In nucleotides, the CDR3 is TGTGCCAGCAGCAAGGGTACCGGGGGAGAGACCCAGTACTTC. It is translated as CASSKGTGGETQYF.

In this sample, this clonotype turned up many times. The chain links TRBV28 to TRBJ2-1; TRBD2 matches 9 bases. Germline trimming cut 3 bases from V and 0 bases from J; bases unmatched to any gene: 9. The CDR3 contains 18 residues. Germline V lookup: CDR1 MDHEN, CDR2 SYDVKM. The CDR3 region is CASSFIKGSGSSYNEQFF. The DNA of the CDR3 is TGTGCCAGCAGTTTTATTAAAGGTAGCGGGAGCTCCTACAATGAGCAGTTCTTC.

This clonotype came up many times. The rearrangement links TRBV14 to TRBJ1-2; D is undetermined. This CDR3 spans 12 amino acids. Trimming removed 2 bases at V and 3 bases at J, with 4 bases between. Germline V gene data show CDR1 as SGHDN and CDR2 as FVKESK. The CDR3 is CASSQWDYGYTF. CDR3 bases: TGTGCCAGCAGCCAATGGGACTATGGCTACACCTTC.

This clonotype was counted many times. The chain combines TRBV12-3 or TRBV12-4 with TRBJ1-5; D may be TRBD1 (6 bases). The CDR3 contains 15 residues. V was pared by 5 bases and J by 5 bases, with 16 bases between. This CDR3 reads CASSPHTGSDQPQHF. Written as DNA, the CDR3 is TGTGCCAGCAGTCCTCATACAGGGTCGGATCAGCCCCAGCATTTT.

For the CDR3, the DNA is TGTGCCAGCAGCTTAGAAACAGGGGGTGCTAGCACAGATACGCAGTATTTT. Amino acid sequence: CASSLETGGASTDTQYF. The chain carries TRBV5-6 and TRBJ2-3, with 8 bases aligning to TRBD1. Germline-derived CDR1 and CDR2 are SGHDT and YYEEEE. This CDR3 contains 17 residues. J gave up 0 bases and V 2 bases, and 8 bases lay outside the gene matches.

This clonotype was recorded at least ten times. This sequence joins TRBV27 and TRBJ2-5; 8 nucleotides align to TRBD2. Looked up from germline, CDR1 is MNHEY and CDR2 is SMNVEV (reference sequence). Trimming cost V 3 bases and J 11 bases; bases outside gene matches: 5. This CDR3 spans 12 amino acids. The CDR3 bases are TGTGCCAGCAGTTTCCAGCGGGGGTTGCAGTACTTC. Protein: CASSFQRGLQYF.

There are many counts of this clonotype. The genes are TRBV7-2 and TRBJ1-2; a possible D gene is TRBD1 (6 bases). Germline CDR1 and CDR2: SGHTA and FQGNSA. V was clipped by 4 bases and J by 6 bases, with 9 bases between them. The CDR3 is 12 residues long. CDR3: CASSSNRDGYTF. CDR3 DNA sequence: TGTGCCAGCAGCTCGAACAGGGATGGCTACACCTTC.

This clonotype was seen repeatedly, ten times or more. The V call is TRBV20-1, the J call TRBJ1-1, with D perhaps TRBD1 (5 bases). CDR3 length: 14 amino acids. Looked up from germline, CDR1 is DFQATT and CDR2 is SNEGSKA (reference sequence). Trimming took 0 bases from V and 2 from J, leaving 10 bases between them. As DNA, the CDR3 is TGCAGTGCTAGAGAGCACAGGCCTAACACTGAAGCTTTCTTT. Translating it yields CSAREHRPNTEAFF.

The rearrangement links TRBV6-2 or TRBV6-3 to TRBJ2-1; a possible D gene is TRBD2 (5 bases). CDR3 length: 16 residues. Germline loops: CDR1 MNHEY, CDR2 SVGEGT. V was cut by 6 bases and J by 8 bases, with 23 bases left in between. This chain's CDR3 is CASRTPGIKKVDEQFF. The CDR3, as DNA: TGTGCCAGCAGAACCCCCGGGATAAAGAAAGTCGATGAGCAGTTCTTC.

The table lists this clonotype with many counts. The V gene is TRBV20-1, the J gene TRBJ1-4; D gene uncertain. In germline, CDR1 is DFQATT, CDR2 SNEGSKA (reference sequence). CDR3 length: 15 amino acids. Trimming stripped 5 bases from V and 0 bases from J, with 13 bases between. CDR3 sequence: CSALGTGATNEKLFF. In DNA, the CDR3 is TGCAGTGCTTTAGGCACTGGGGCAACTAATGAAAAACTGTTTTTT.

At least ten counts were recorded for this clonotype. J is TRBJ1-6 and V is TRBV7-8; a weak D match, TRBD1 (5 bases). V was pared by 4 bases and J by 8 bases, with 15 bases between. Germline CDR1 is SGHVS and CDR2 is FQNEAQ. The CDR3 is 15 amino acids. Here the CDR3 reads CASSSYQGGDSPLHF. CDR3 DNA: TGTGCCAGCAGCTCATATCAGGGTGGAGATTCACCCCTCCACTTT.

This clonotype was seen ten or more times. CDR3 amino acids: CASSQEGKPRGQFF. Written as DNA, the CDR3 is TGCGCCAGCAGCCAAGAAGGAAAACCCCGGGGCCAGTTCTTC. The chain links TRBV4-1 to TRBJ2-1; D is tentatively TRBD1 or TRBD2 (5 bases each). The germline CDR1 and CDR2 sequences are MGHRA and YSYEKL. V was cut by 0 bases and J by 13 bases, with 16 bases left in between. The CDR3 sequence is 14 residues long.

This clonotype has a count of ten or more. The CDR3 loop is CASSVLAGVGETQYF. CDR3 sequence (DNA): TGTGCCAGCAGCGTACTAGCGGGAGTTGGGGAGACCCAGTACTTC. J is TRBJ2-5 and V is TRBV9; 10 nucleotides agree with TRBD2. The V gene's germline CDR1 is SGDLS and CDR2 YYNGEE. CDR3 length: 15 amino acids. V was pared by 1 base and J by 5 bases, with 5 bases of the junction left unmatched.

This clonotype was observed at least ten times. V gene TRBV20-1 combines with J gene TRBJ1-1; possible D gene TRBD1, 5 bases. This CDR3 has 14 residues. V lost 3 bases and J 5 bases, leaving 16 bases between the germline ends. CDR1 and CDR2 (germline): DFQATT, SNEGSKA (reference sequence). The DNA for the CDR3 is TGCAGTGCTAGCGCGCCAGGGTGGGGGACTGAAGCTTTCTTT. Residues: CSASAPGWGTEAFF.

This clonotype was seen only a few times. The V and J genes are TRBV27 and TRBJ1-5, with 9 bases identical to TRBD1. V shed 4 bases, J shed 6 bases, and the junction held 7 bases outside the gene matches. The CDR3 loop spans 15 amino acids. From germline, CDR1 is MNHEY and CDR2 SMNVEV (reference sequence). CDR3 sequence (DNA): TGTGCCAGCAGTTCTGAAACAGGGGGCGGTCAGCCCCAGCATTTT. Translating it yields CASSSETGGGQPQHF.

This clonotype was observed many times. V usage is TRBV7-8 and J usage is TRBJ2-7, with 7 bases matching TRBD2. Germline V gene sequence: CDR1 SGHVS, CDR2 FQNEAQ. The V segment lost 5 bases and the J segment 0 bases; nucleotides outside the gene matches: 7. This CDR3 region has 15 residues. CDR3 amino acids: CASSRPSSGSYEQYF. The CDR3 DNA reads TGTGCCAGCAGCCGACCCTCTAGCGGCTCCTACGAGCAGTACTTC.

This clonotype was counted only a few times. The rearrangement links TRBV7-9 to TRBJ2-1; D is unresolved. The CDR3 runs to 18 residues. The germline V and J ends were trimmed by 1 base and 5 bases, with 21 bases remaining between them. Germline assignment: CDR1 SEHNR and CDR2 FQNEAQ (reference sequence). CDR3 DNA: TGTGCCAGCAGCTTAGGAGGAGTGGCGCTTAGGACGAACAATGAGCAGTTCTTC. Translated: CASSLGGVALRTNNEQFF.

This clonotype was detected many times. CDR3 in DNA: TGTGCCAGCAGTAAAGGGACAGGGAACTATGGCTACACCTTC. This gives the protein CASSKGTGNYGYTF. The rearrangement links TRBV6-2 or TRBV6-3 to TRBJ1-2; TRBD1 agrees at 9 bases. Per germline, CDR1 MNHEY and CDR2 SVGEGT. Trimming cost V 5 bases and J 2 bases; bases outside gene matches: 3. This CDR3 is built from 14 residues.

This rearrangement joins TRBV7-9 to TRBJ1-2; 8 positions agree with TRBD1. Germline V gene lookup returns CDR1 SEHNR and CDR2 FQNEAQ (reference sequence). The V segment lost 5 bases and the J segment 4 bases; nucleotides outside the gene matches: 9. This CDR3 contains 15 residues. In DNA, the CDR3 is TGTGCCAGCAGCCCCAGACAGGGGACGGCCTATGGCTACACCTTC. It translates to CASSPRQGTAYGYTF.

This clonotype was seen ten or more times. The V and J genes are TRBV20-1 and TRBJ2-7; 8 positions agree with TRBD2. With 3 bases clipped from V and 6 bases from J, the junction kept 10 bases outside the gene matches. This CDR3 has 14 amino acids. Germline V gene sequence: CDR1 DFQATT, CDR2 SNEGSKA (reference sequence). This chain's CDR3 is CSASPAGESGEQYF. DNA of the CDR3: TGCAGTGCTAGTCCAGCGGGAGAATCGGGCGAGCAGTACTTC.

This clonotype appeared many times. The V call is TRBV3-1, the J call TRBJ2-3; TRBD1 might be the D (5 bases). V lost 1 base, J lost 0 bases, and 14 bases lay in between. The CDR3 is made up of 17 amino acids. The V gene's germline CDR1 is LGHDT and CDR2 YNNKEL (reference sequence). The CDR3 protein is CASSQGGWGGSTDTQYF. The CDR3 region has the DNA TGTGCCAGCAGCCAAGGAGGTTGGGGCGGCAGCACAGATACGCAGTATTTT.

In this sample, this clonotype turned up many times. The chain combines TRBV19 with TRBJ2-4, with TRBD2 as a possible D gene (5 bases). Germline V lookup: CDR1 LNHDA, CDR2 SQIVND (reference sequence). The CDR3 extends over 14 amino acids. The V end lost 5 bases, the J end lost 6 bases, and 14 bases lay between the germline ends. The CDR3 DNA is TGTGCCAGTAGTGCTCGACGGACTGGAAACATTCAGTACTTC. This gives the protein CASSARRTGNIQYF.